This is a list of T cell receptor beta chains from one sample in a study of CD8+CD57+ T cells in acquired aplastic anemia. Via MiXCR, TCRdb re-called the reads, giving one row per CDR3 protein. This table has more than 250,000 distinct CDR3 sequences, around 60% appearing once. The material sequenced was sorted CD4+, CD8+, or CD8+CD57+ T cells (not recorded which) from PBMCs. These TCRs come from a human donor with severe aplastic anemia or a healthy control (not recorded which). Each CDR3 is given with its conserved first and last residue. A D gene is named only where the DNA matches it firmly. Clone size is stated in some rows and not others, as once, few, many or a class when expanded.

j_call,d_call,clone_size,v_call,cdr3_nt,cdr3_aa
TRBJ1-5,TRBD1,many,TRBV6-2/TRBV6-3,TGTGCCAGCAGTGTGACAGGGGGCCTGGCCCAGCATTTT,CASSVTGGLAQHF
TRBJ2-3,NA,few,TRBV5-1,TGCGCCAGCAGCGCCGAGATCGGACAGCCTTTAACAGATACGCAGTATTTT,CASSAEIGQPLTDTQYF
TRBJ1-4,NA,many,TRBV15,TGTGCCACCGGAGCAGGTGATAATGAAAAACTGTTTTTT,CATGAGDNEKLFF
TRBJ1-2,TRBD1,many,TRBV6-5,TGTGCCAGCAGCAGACCGGGACAGTTTAACTATGGCTACACCTTC,CASSRPGQFNYGYTF
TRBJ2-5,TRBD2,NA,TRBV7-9,TGTGCCAGCAGCTTAGATACGGGACTAGCGCAGTACTTC,CASSLDTGLAQYF
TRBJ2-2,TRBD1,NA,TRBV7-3,TGTGCCAGCAGCTGGTCAGGGGGCGGCGGGGAGCTGTTTTTT,CASSWSGGGGELFF
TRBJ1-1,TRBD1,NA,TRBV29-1,TGCAGCGTTGGGCCCGGTCAGGGGGGAAGGGGCACTGAAGCTTTCTTT,CSVGPGQGGRGTEAFF
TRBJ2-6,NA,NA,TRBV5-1,TGCGCCAGCAGCTTGACGATCTCTGGGGCCAACGTCCTGACTTTC,CASSLTISGANVLTF
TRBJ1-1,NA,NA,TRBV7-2,TGTGCCAGCAGCCAGCCCCGTGTCTCAGGTTCGGGCACTGAAGCTTTCTTT,CASSQPRVSGSGTEAFF
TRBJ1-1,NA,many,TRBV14,TGTGCCAGCAGCCAACTGGGCTGGGACACTGAAGCTTTCTTT,CASSQLGWDTEAFF
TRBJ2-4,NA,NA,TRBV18,TGTGCCAGCTCACCATTGGACAGTTTAGCCAAAAACATTCAGTACTTC,CASSPLDSLAKNIQYF
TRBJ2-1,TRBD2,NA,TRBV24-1,TGTGCCACCAGTGACCCAACTAGCGGGGGGTTTGGGAATGAGCAGTTCTTC,CATSDPTSGGFGNEQFF
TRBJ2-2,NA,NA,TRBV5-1,TGCGCCAGCAGCCCTAATGTCGACACCGGGGAGCTGTTTTTT,CASSPNVDTGELFF